The clone carrying this T cell receptor (beta chain) has ten or more counts. The record originates from a study of low-dose radiotherapy and immunotherapy resistance in tumors. Across the study: Per fraction, Cohort 1 was given 0.5 Gy every 2 weeks, for a total of 6.5 Gy.

The PCR that amplified TCRs ran for roughly 20 cycles, relying on a constant-region primer and a V-primer adapter. TCRdb re-derived calls from the reads in MiXCR, one entry per CDR3 protein. The sample lists tens of thousands of distinct CDR3 sequences; around a third were seen once. Time point specified: after trial treatment. Treatment described: LDRT plus nivolumab, ipilimumab, low-dose cyclophosphamide and aspirin (RACIN trial). Germline assignment: CDR1 MNHEY and CDR2 SVGEGT. The CDR3 spans 13 residues. The V gene lost 6 bases and the J gene lost 2 bases, with 11 bases spanning the gap. The sequencing here drew on PBMCs, taken after low-dose radiotherapy plus immunotherapy. The chain employs TRBV6-2 or TRBV6-3 and TRBJ2-7; D tentatively reads TRBD1 or TRBD2 (5 bases each). The sequence came from a male donor with rectosigmoid adenocarcinoma. The CDR3 loop reads CASSFGTTYEQYF. The DNA of the CDR3 is TGTGCCAGCAGCTTTGGGACCACCTACGAGCAGTACTTC.